These T cell receptor beta chains were read from a single sample in a study of human T cells and chemical hapten exposure. TCRdb ran MiXCR on the RACE reads and lists one entry per CDR3 protein. The profile covers 100,000 to 150,000 distinct CDR3 sequences, with 12% to 15% appearing a single time and roughly 0.92% taken by the ten largest. Material: whole blood, obtained in connection with sensitization to the hapten diphenylcyclopropenone (DPC). The receptors come from a man younger than 35 with alopecia areata. Some clones in this sample may be carry-over from other donors' samples. The CDR3 runs from the conserved cysteine through the conserved F or W. A row's size may be missing; if present it is once, few, many or a size class.

clone_size	v_call	j_call	cdr3_aa
few	TRBV7-9	TRBJ2-2	CASSPRFTGELFF
many	TRBV11-3	TRBJ1-6	CASRTHGHSPLHF
-	TRBV4-3	TRBJ1-3	CASSHATDRFSGNTIYF
few	TRBV18	TRBJ1-5	CASSPSAGNQPQHF
few	TRBV7-9	TRBJ2-5	CASSPWSQETQYF
-	TRBV5-5	TRBJ1-5	CASSSLYSNQPQHF
many	TRBV4-3	TRBJ2-6	CASSQDASSGANVLTF
-	TRBV7-9	TRBJ2-5	CASSPRRESETQYF
-	TRBV5-6	TRBJ1-1	CASSSPTNTEAFF
-	TRBV5-1	TRBJ2-7	CASTSRYEQYF
few	TRBV20-1	TRBJ2-2	CSARDSQRNTGELFF
few	TRBV7-2	TRBJ2-3	CASSRFMGSTDTQYF
-	TRBV7-2	TRBJ2-4	CASSLFGGGQAQNIQYF
few	TRBV2	TRBJ1-4	CASRTRNEKLFF
-	TRBV5-1	TRBJ2-1	CASSYQLAASYNEQFF
few	TRBV2	TRBJ2-1	CASTGEWGNEQFF
-	TRBV3-1	TRBJ2-7	CASSPGTGSLQYF
few	TRBV25-1	TRBJ2-3	CASQGVPGPADTQYF
many	TRBV5-5	TRBJ2-7	CASSLERVYEQYF
-	TRBV12-3/TRBV12-4	TRBJ2-2	CASSYTGGGGELFF
few	TRBV24-1	TRBJ1-1	CATSDSTGREAFF
many	TRBV7-2	TRBJ2-1	CASSLTSGGYEQFF
many	TRBV20-1	TRBJ1-2	CSARPSYGYTF
-	TRBV20-1	TRBJ2-3	CSAREDFSGTDTQYF
-	TRBV7-8	TRBJ2-5	CASRPTGTIQETQYF
few	TRBV27	TRBJ2-2	CASSLRGLQNTGELFF
few	TRBV7-2	TRBJ1-3	CASSLDRISGNTIYF
many	TRBV13	TRBJ2-5	CASSWGTSGRNQETQYF
few	TRBV11-2	TRBJ2-7	CASSLLASYEQYF
-	TRBV20-1	TRBJ2-3	CSAPGLPLGDTQYF
few	TRBV6-1	TRBJ2-7	CASSFPGTSGAYEQYF
few	TRBV7-9	TRBJ1-1	CASSSGGGAFF
-	TRBV10-3	TRBJ2-7	CAIRGQTALSEQYF
few	TRBV6-4	TRBJ1-1	CASSDSWNTEAFF
-	TRBV5-5	TRBJ2-7	CASSRVGAAYEQYF